This T cell receptor beta chain was recorded in a study of blood T cell repertoires in COVID-19. The CDR3 runs to 15 residues. Germline CDR1 and CDR2: SGHNT and YENEEA. The V end lost 1 base, the J end lost 3 bases, and 13 bases lay between the germline ends. This clone was observed a handful of times. This table comes from immunoSEQ multiplex PCR, and its TCRdb copy is limited to in-frame clones, with some not included. The sample has approximately 360,000 clones, 75% to 90% seen once; the top ten hold around 5%. V gene TRBV11-3 combines with J gene TRBJ2-7; D might be TRBD2 (5 bases). Material: PBMCs or T cells enriched from blood (not recorded which). The TCR sequence derives from a woman between 50 and 59 years old who had recovered from COVID-19. CDR3 DNA: TGTGCCAGCAGCTTAGCCAGGACGGGAATCTACGAGCAGTACTTC. It is translated as CASSLARTGIYEQYF.